Listed below are T cell receptor beta chains from one sample, sequenced in a study of control samples from healthy donors and cancer patients. Profiled with immunoSEQ multiplex PCR; TCRdb holds only in-frame clones, not every one. The table lists approximately 83,000 clones, 85% to 95% of them singletons. The sample consisted of blood. The receptor set was obtained from a young woman in good health. The CDR3 runs from the conserved cysteine through the conserved F or W. A D gene is named only where the DNA matches it firmly. Part of the rows lack a size; the others show once, few, many or a class for expanded clones.

j_call | cdr3_length | d_call | clone_size | v_call | cdr3_aa | cdr3_nt
TRBJ1-6 | 17 | NA | NA | TRBV4-1 | CASSQGLAFSYNSPLHF | TGCGCCAGCAGCCAAGGTCTAGCGTTTTCCTATAATTCACCCCTCCACTTT
TRBJ2-7 | 13 | NA | NA | TRBV12-3/TRBV12-4 | CASSFASSYEQYF | TGTGCCAGCAGTTTCGCTAGCTCCTACGAGCAGTACTTC
TRBJ1-1 | 14 | NA | NA | TRBV6-1 | CASSERGSFTEAFF | TGTGCCAGCAGTGAAAGAGGCAGCTTCACTGAAGCTTTCTTT
TRBJ2-7 | 12 | NA | NA | TRBV5-6 | CASSLTPYEQYF | TGTGCCAGCAGCTTGACCCCCTACGAGCAGTACTTC
TRBJ1-4 | 14 | NA | NA | TRBV30 | CAWSVKGYPEKLFF | TGTGCCTGGAGTGTAAAGGGGTATCCTGAAAAACTGTTTTTT
TRBJ1-6 | 15 | TRBD1 | NA | TRBV2 | CASSDRDSYNSPLHF | TGTGCCAGCAGTGACCGGGACAGTTATAATTCACCCCTCCACTTT
TRBJ1-4 | 14 | TRBD1 | NA | TRBV9 | CASSAGTGHEKLFF | TGTGCCAGCAGCGCCGGGACAGGGCATGAAAAACTGTTTTTT
TRBJ1-2 | 18 | NA | NA | TRBV6-7 | CASSFGWKLGLSSYGYTF | TGTGCCAGCAGTTTTGGCTGGAAACTTGGACTTAGCTCTTATGGCTACACCTTC
TRBJ2-5 | 14 | NA | NA | TRBV11-2 | CASSLTYGGKTQYF | TGTGCCAGCAGCCTAACTTATGGGGGAAAGACCCAGTACTTC
TRBJ2-2 | 17 | NA | NA | TRBV10-3 | CAISGQPTELYTGELFF | TGTGCCATCAGTGGTCAACCGACAGAACTTTACACCGGGGAGCTGTTTTTT
TRBJ1-1 | 14 | NA | NA | TRBV6-5 | CASSPSSESTEAFF | TGTGCCAGCAGTCCGTCCAGCGAGAGCACTGAAGCTTTCTTT
TRBJ2-5 | 16 | NA | NA | TRBV11-3 | CASSLEGDTHQETQYF | TGTGCCAGCAGCTTAGAGGGAGACACCCACCAAGAGACCCAGTACTTC
TRBJ2-1 | 19 | TRBD2 | NA | TRBV27 | CASSPEGLAGGITYNEQFF | TGTGCCAGCAGTCCCGAGGGACTAGCGGGGGGCATCACCTACAATGAGCAGTTCTTC
TRBJ2-7 | 15 | NA | NA | TRBV5-1 | CASSNTGPPSGEQYF | TGCGCCAGCAGCAATACGGGACCCCCGAGTGGTGAGCAGTACTTC
TRBJ2-1 | 18 | NA | NA | TRBV12-2 | CASRLVRGLAGANNEQFF | TGTGCAAGTCGCTTAGTAAGGGGACTAGCGGGAGCCAACAATGAGCAGTTCTTC
TRBJ1-5 | 13 | NA | NA | TRBV29-1 | CSVIWLSNQPQHF | TGCAGCGTGATATGGCTTTCTAATCAGCCCCAGCATTTT
TRBJ2-5 | 13 | NA | NA | TRBV2 | CASRNQGTETQYF | TGTGCCAGCAGAAACCAGGGGACAGAGACCCAGTACTTC
TRBJ2-7 | 15 | NA | NA | TRBV5-1 | CASSPVEGLTYEQYF | TGCGCCAGCAGCCCCGTGGAGGGGCTGACCTACGAGCAGTACTTC
TRBJ2-3 | 18 | TRBD2 | once | TRBV5-4 | CASSIARGFGGSGDTQYF | TGTGCCAGCAGCATTGCCCGAGGATTCGGGGGGTCCGGAGATACGCAGTATTTT
TRBJ2-2 | 12 | NA | NA | TRBV7-9 | CASSLTSGELFF | TGTGCCAGCAGCTTGACTTCCGGGGAGCTGTTTTTT
TRBJ2-1 | 19 | TRBD2 | NA | TRBV2 | CASSEASGGHVPSYNEQFF | TGTGCCAGCAGTGAAGCCAGCGGGGGGCATGTACCCTCCTACAATGAGCAGTTCTTC
TRBJ2-3 | 12 | NA | NA | TRBV12-3/TRBV12-4 | CASSPNTNTQYF | TGTGCCAGCAGCCCTAACACGAATACGCAGTATTTT
TRBJ1-1 | 16 | NA | NA | TRBV4-1 | CASSQPNQQAYTEAFF | TGCGCCAGCAGCCAACCAAACCAACAAGCCTACACTGAAGCTTTCTTT
TRBJ1-3 | 16 | NA | once | TRBV5-6 | CASNNYTPWLGNTIYF | TGTGCCAGCAACAACTACACCCCCTGGTTGGGAAACACCATATATTTT
TRBJ1-5 | 13 | NA | NA | TRBV12-3/TRBV12-4 | CASTRELTQPQHF | TGTGCCAGTACCAGGGAGCTAACTCAGCCCCAGCATTTT
TRBJ1-4 | 12 | NA | NA | TRBV3-1/TRBV3-2 | CASSRPNEKLFF | TGTGCCAGCAGCCGACCTAATGAAAAACTGTTTTTT
TRBJ1-2 | 15 | NA | NA | TRBV5-4 | CASSLASKGSYGYTF | TGTGCCAGCAGCTTGGCCTCGAAGGGGTCCTATGGCTACACCTTC
TRBJ1-4 | 13 | TRBD1 | NA | TRBV18 | CASSPLRQGVLLF | TGTGCCAGCTCACCACTACGACAGGGTGTGCTACTTTTT
TRBJ1-1 | 13 | NA | NA | TRBV5-6 | CASSIIENTEAFF | TGTGCCAGCAGCATCATAGAGAACACTGAAGCTTTCTTT
TRBJ2-7 | 13 | TRBD1 | NA | TRBV5-4 | CASRGDRVDEQYF | TGTGCGTCCCGAGGGGACAGGGTGGACGAGCAGTACTTC
TRBJ2-6 | 18 | NA | NA | TRBV10-3 | CAISLTGAVRLGANVLTF | TGTGCCATCAGTCTCACCGGGGCTGTCCGTCTGGGGGCCAACGTCCTGACTTTC
TRBJ1-4 | 16 | NA | NA | TRBV6-6 | CASSTLKDSPNEKLFF | TGTGCCAGCAGTACCCTAAAGGACAGCCCTAATGAAAAACTGTTTTTT
TRBJ1-2 | 15 | TRBD1 | NA | TRBV5-4 | CASSPGTGVDYGYTF | TGTGCCAGCAGCCCAGGGACAGGGGTGGACTATGGCTACACCTTC
TRBJ2-1 | 15 | NA | NA | TRBV2 | CASQFEGGGYNEQFF | TGTGCCAGCCAGTTTGAAGGGGGAGGCTACAATGAGCAGTTCTTC
TRBJ2-1 | 15 | NA | NA | TRBV18 | CASSPKDLGWDEQFF | TGTGCCAGCTCACCGAAGGACTTGGGGTGGGATGAGCAGTTCTTC
TRBJ1-1 | 14 | NA | NA | TRBV19 | CASSLAGVNTEAFF | TGTGCCAGTAGCCTCGCAGGGGTGAACACTGAAGCTTTCTTT
TRBJ2-7 | 11 | NA | NA | TRBV12-3/TRBV12-4 | CASSLGGKAYF | TGTGCCAGCAGTTTAGGTGGGAAAGCGTACTTC